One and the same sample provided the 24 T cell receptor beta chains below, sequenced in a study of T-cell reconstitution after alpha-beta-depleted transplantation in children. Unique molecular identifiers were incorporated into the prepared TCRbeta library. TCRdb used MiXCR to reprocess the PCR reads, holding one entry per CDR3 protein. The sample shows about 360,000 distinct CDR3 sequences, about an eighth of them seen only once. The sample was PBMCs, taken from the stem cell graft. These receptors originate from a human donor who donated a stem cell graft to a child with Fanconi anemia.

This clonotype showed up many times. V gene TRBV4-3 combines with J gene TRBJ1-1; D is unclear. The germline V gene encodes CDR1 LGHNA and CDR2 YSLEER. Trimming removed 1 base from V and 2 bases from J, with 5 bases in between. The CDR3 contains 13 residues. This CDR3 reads CASSQARNTEAFF. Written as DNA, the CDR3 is TGCGCCAGCAGCCAAGCACGAAACACTGAAGCTTTCTTT.

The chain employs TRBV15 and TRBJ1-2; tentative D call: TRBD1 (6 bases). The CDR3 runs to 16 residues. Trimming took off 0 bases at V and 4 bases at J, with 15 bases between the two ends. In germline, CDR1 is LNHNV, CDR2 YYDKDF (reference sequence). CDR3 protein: CATSRDMAGETYGYTF. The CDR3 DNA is TGTGCCACCAGCAGAGATATGGCAGGGGAGACCTATGGCTACACCTTC.

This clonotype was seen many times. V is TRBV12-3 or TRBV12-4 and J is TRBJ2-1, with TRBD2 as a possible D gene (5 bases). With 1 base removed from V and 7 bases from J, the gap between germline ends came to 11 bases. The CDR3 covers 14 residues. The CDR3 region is CASSLDGESNEQFF. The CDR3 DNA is TGTGCCAGCAGTTTAGACGGGGAATCAAATGAGCAGTTCTTC.

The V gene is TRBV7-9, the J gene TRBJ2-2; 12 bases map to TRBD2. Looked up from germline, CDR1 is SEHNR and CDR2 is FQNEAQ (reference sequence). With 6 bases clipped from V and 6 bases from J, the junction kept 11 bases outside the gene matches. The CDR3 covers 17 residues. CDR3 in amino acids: CASRPSGGASSAGELFF. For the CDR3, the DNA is TGTGCCAGCAGGCCTAGCGGGGGGGCTTCATCGGCCGGGGAGCTGTTTTTT. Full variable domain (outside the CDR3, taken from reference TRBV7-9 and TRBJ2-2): DTGVSQNPRHKITKRGQNVTFRCDPISEHNRLYWYRQTLGQGPEFLTYFQNEAQLEKSRLLSDRFSAERPKGSFSTLEIQRTEQGDSAMYLCASRPSGGASSAGELFFGEGSRLTVL.

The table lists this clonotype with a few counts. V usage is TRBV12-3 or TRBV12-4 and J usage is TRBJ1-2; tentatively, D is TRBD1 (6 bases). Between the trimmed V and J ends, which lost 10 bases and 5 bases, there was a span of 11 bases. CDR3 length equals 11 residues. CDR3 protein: CATRGGYGYTF. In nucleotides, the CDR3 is TGTGCCACCCGAGGGGGTTATGGCTACACCTTC.

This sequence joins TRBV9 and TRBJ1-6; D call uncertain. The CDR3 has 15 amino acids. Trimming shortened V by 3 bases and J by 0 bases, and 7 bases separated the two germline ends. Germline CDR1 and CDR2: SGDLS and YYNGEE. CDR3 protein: CASSGESSYNSPLHF. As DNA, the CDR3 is TGTGCCAGCAGCGGCGAGAGCTCCTATAATTCACCCCTCCACTTT.

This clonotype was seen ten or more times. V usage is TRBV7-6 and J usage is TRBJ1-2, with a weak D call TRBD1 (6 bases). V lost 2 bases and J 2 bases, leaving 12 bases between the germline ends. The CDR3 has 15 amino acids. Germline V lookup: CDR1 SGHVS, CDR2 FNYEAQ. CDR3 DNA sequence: TGTGCCAGCAGCTTAATCGGGCAGGGGAACTATGGCTACACCTTC. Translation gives CASSLIGQGNYGYTF.

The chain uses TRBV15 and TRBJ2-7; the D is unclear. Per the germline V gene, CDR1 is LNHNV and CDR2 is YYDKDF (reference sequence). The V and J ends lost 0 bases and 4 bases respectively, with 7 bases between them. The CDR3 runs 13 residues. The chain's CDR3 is CATSRDVAYEQYF. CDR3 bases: TGTGCCACCAGCAGAGATGTAGCTTACGAGCAGTACTTC. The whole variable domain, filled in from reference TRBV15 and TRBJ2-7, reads DAMVIQNPRYQVTQFGKPVTLSCSQTLNHNVMYWYQQKSSQAPKLLFHYYDKDFNNEADTPDNFQSRRPNTSFCFLDIRSPGLGDTAMYLCATSRDVAYEQYFGPGTRLTVT.

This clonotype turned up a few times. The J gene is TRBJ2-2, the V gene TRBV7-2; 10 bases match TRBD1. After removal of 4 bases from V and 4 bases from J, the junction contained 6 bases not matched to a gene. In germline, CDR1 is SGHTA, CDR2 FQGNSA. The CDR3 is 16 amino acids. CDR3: CASSSRQGAVTGELFF. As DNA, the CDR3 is TGTGCCAGCAGCTCTAGACAGGGGGCTGTCACCGGGGAGCTGTTTTTT.

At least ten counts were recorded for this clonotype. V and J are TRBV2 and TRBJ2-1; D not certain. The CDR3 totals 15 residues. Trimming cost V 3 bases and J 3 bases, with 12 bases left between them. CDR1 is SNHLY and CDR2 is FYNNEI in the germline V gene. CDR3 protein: CASSELAGNYNEQFF. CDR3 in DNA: TGTGCCAGCAGTGAGTTGGCTGGAAACTACAATGAGCAGTTCTTC. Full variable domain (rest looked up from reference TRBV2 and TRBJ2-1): EPEVTQTPSHQVTQMGQEVILRCVPISNHLYFYWYRQILGQKVEFLVSFYNNEISEKSEIFDDQFSVERPDGSNFTLKIRSTKLEDSAMYFCASSELAGNYNEQFFGPGTRLTVL.

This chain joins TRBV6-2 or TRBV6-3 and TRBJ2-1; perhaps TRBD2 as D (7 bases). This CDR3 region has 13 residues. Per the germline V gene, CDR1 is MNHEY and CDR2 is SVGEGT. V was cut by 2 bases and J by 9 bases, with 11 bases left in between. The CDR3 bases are TGTGCCAGCAGTTACACCGGGGGGCGTGAGCAGTTCTTC. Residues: CASSYTGGREQFF.

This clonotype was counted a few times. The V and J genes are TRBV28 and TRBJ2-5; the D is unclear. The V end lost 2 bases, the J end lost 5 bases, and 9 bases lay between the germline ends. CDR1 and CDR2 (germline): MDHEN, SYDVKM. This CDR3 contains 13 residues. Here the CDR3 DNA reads TGTGCCAGCAGTTTAGATAATTCGGAGACCCAGTACTTC. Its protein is CASSLDNSETQYF.

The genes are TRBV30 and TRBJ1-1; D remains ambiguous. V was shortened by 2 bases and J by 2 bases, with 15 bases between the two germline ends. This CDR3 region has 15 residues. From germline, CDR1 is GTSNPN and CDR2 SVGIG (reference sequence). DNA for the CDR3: TGTGCCTGGAGTACGAAACAGTGGGCAAACACTGAAGCTTTCTTT. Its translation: CAWSTKQWANTEAFF.

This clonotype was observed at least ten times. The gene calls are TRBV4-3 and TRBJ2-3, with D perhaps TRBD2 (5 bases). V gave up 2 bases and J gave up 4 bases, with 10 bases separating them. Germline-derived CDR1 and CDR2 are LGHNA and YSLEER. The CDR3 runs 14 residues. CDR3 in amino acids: CASSQLAPSDTQYF. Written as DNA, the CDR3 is TGCGCCAGCAGCCAATTAGCGCCCTCAGATACGCAGTATTTT.

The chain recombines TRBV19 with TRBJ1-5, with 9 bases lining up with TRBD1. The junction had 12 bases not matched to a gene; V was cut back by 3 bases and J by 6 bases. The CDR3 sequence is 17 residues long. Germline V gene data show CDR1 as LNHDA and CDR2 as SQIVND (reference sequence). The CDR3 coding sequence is TGTGCCAGTAGTATCCCTATTCCGGGACAGGGTGTTCAGCCCCAGCATTTT. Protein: CASSIPIPGQGVQPQHF.

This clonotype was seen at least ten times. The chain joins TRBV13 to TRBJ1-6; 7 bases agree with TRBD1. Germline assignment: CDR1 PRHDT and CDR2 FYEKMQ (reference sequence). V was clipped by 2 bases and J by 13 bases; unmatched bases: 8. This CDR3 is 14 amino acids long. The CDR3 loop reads CASSLQGVSKPLHF. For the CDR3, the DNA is TGTGCCAGCAGCTTACAGGGGGTGTCAAAGCCCCTCCACTTT. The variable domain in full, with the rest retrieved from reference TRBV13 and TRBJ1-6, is AAGVIQSPRHLIKEKRETATLKCYPIPRHDTVYWYQQGPGQDPQFLISFYEKMQSDKGSIPDRFSAQQFSDYHSELNMSSLELGDSALYFCASSLQGVSKPLHFGNGTRLTVT.

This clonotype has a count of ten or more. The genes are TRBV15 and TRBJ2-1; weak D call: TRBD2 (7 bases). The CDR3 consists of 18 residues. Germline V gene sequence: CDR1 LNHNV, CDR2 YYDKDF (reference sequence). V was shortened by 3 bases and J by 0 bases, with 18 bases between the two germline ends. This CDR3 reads CATSRPLRGGSSYNEQFF. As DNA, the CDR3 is TGTGCCACCAGCAGGCCCCTGAGGGGGGGGTCCTCCTACAATGAGCAGTTCTTC. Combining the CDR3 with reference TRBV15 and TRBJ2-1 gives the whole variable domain DAMVIQNPRYQVTQFGKPVTLSCSQTLNHNVMYWYQQKSSQAPKLLFHYYDKDFNNEADTPDNFQSRRPNTSFCFLDIRSPGLGDTAMYLCATSRPLRGGSSYNEQFFGPGTRLTVL.

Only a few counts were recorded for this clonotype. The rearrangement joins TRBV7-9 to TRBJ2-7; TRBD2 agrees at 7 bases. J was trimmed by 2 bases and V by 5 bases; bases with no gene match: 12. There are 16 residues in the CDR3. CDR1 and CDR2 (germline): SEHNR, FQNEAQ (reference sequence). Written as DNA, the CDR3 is TGTGCCAGCAGCCTATATGTGGGGGGGAGTCCCTACGAGCAGTACGTC. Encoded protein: CASSLYVGGSPYEQYV.

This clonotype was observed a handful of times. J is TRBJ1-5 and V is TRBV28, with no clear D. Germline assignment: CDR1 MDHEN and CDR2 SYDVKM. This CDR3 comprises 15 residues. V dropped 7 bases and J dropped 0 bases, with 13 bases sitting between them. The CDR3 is CASKSGQNSNQPQHF. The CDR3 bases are TGTGCCAGCAAATCTGGGCAGAATAGCAATCAGCCCCAGCATTTT. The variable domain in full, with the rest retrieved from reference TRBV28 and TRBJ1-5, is DVKVTQSSRYLVKRTGEKVFLECVQDMDHENMFWYRQDPGLGLRLIYFSYDVKMKEKGDIPEGYSVSREKKERFSLILESASTNQTSMYLCASKSGQNSNQPQHFGDGTRLSIL.

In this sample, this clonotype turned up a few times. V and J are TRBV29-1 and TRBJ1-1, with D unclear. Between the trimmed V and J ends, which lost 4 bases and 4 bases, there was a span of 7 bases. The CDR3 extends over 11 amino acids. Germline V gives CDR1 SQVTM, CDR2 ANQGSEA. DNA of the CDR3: TGCAGCGTTGTAGGGTTCACTGAAGCTTTCTTT. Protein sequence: CSVVGFTEAFF.

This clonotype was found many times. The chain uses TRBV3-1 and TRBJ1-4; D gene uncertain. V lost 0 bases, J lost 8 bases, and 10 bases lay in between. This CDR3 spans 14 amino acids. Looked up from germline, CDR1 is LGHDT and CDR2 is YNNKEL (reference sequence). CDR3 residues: CASSQDLVWEKLFF. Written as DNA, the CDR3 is TGTGCCAGCAGCCAAGATCTAGTGTGGGAAAAACTGTTTTTT. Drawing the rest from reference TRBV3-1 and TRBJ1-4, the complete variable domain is DTAVSQTPKYLVTQMGNDKSIKCEQNLGHDTMYWYKQDSKKFLKIMFSYNNKELIINETVPNRFSPKSPDKAHLNLHINSLELGDSAVYFCASSQDLVWEKLFFGSGTQLSVL.

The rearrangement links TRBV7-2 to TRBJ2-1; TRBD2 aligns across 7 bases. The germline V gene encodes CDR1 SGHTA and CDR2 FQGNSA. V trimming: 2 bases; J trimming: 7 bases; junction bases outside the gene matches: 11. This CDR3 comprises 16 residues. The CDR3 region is CASSLMIASGLNEQFF. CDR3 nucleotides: TGTGCCAGCAGCTTAATGATCGCTAGCGGCTTGAATGAGCAGTTCTTC.

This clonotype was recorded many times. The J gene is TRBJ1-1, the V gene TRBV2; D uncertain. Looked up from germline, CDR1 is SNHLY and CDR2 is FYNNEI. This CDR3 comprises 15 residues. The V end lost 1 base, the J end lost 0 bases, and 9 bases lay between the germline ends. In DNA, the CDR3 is TGTGCCAGCAGTGAAGGGGTCAGGCTGAACACTGAAGCTTTCTTT. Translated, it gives CASSEGVRLNTEAFF.

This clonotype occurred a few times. In DNA form, the CDR3 reads TGCGCCAGCAGGGAGGGGGGTAACTCTGGGGCCAACGTCCTGACTTTC. It yields the protein CASREGGNSGANVLTF. The rearrangement joins TRBV5-1 to TRBJ2-6, with D perhaps being TRBD1 or TRBD2 (6 bases each). Germline V gene data show CDR1 as SGHRS and CDR2 as YFSETQ. Trimming took off 5 bases at V and 0 bases at J, with 12 bases between the two ends. The length of the CDR3 is 16 residues. Complete variable domain (other parts from reference TRBV5-1 and TRBJ2-6): KAGVTQTPRYLIKTRGQQVTLSCSPISGHRSVSWYQQTPGQGLQFLFEYFSETQRNKGNFPGRFSGRQFSNSRSEMNVSTLELGDSALYLCASREGGNSGANVLTFGAGSRLTVL.